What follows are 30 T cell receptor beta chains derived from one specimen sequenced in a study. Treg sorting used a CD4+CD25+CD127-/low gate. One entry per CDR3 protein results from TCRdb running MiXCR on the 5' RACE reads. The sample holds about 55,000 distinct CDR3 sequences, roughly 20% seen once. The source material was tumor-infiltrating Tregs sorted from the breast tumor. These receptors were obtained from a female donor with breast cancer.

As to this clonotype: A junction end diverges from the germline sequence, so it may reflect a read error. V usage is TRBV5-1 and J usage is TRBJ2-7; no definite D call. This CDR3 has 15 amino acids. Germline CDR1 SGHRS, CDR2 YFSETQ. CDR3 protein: CASSFNNRQAYEQYF. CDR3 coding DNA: TGTGCCAGCAGCTTTAATAACAGACAAGCCTACGAGCAGTACTTC.

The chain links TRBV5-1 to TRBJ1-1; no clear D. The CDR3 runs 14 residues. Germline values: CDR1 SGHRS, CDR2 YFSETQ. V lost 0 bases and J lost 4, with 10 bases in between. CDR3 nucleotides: TGCGCCAGCAGCTTGGCGTGGAGAGGCACTGAAGCTTTCTTT. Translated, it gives CASSLAWRGTEAFF. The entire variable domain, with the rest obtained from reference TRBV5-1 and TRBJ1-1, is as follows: KAGVTQTPRYLIKTRGQQVTLSCSPISGHRSVSWYQQTPGQGLQFLFEYFSETQRNKGNFPGRFSGRQFSNSRSEMNVSTLELGDSALYLCASSLAWRGTEAFFGQGTRLTVV.

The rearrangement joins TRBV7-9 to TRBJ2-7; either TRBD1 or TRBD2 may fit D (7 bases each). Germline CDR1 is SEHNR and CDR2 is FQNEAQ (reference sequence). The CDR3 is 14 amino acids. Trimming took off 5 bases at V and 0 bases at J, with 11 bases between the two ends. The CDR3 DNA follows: TGTGCCAGCAGCGCCAGGGGGGGCTCCTACGAGCAGTACTTC. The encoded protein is CASSARGGSYEQYF.

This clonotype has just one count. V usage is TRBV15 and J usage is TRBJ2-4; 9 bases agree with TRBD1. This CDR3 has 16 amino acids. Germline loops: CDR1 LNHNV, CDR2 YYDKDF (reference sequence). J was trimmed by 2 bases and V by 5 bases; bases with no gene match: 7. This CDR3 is CATSGGTGRTKNIQYF. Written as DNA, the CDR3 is TGTGCCACCAGCGGAGGGACAGGGCGGACCAAAAACATTCAGTACTTC.

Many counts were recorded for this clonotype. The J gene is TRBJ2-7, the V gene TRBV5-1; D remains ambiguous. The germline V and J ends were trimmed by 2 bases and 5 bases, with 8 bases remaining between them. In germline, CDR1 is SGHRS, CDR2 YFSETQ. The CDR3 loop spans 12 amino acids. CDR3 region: CASSFSGNEQYF. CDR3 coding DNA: TGCGCCAGCAGCTTTTCCGGAAACGAGCAGTACTTC. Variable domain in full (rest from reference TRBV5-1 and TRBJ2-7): KAGVTQTPRYLIKTRGQQVTLSCSPISGHRSVSWYQQTPGQGLQFLFEYFSETQRNKGNFPGRFSGRQFSNSRSEMNVSTLELGDSALYLCASSFSGNEQYFGPGTRLTVT.

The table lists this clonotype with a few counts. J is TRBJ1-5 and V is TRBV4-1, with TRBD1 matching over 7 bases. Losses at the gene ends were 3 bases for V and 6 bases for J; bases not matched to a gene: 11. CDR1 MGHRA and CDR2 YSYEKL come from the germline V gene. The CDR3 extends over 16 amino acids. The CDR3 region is CASSHVEGQGGQPQHF. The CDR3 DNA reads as TGCGCCAGCAGCCACGTCGAGGGGCAGGGGGGTCAGCCCCAGCATTTT.

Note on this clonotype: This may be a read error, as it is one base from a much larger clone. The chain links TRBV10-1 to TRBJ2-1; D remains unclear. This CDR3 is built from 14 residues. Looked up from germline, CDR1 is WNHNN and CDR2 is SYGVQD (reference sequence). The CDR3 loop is CARSGGVSYNEQFF. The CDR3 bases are TGCGCCCGCAGTGGTGGGGTTTCCTACAATGAGCAGTTCTTC.

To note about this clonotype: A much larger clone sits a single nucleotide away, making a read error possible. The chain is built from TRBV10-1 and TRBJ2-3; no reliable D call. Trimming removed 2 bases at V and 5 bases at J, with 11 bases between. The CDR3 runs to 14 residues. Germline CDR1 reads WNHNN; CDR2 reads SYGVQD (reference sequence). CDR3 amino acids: CASSEVSPGDTQYF. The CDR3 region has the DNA TGCGCCAGCAGTGAGGTCTCCCCGGGAGATACGCAGTATTTT.

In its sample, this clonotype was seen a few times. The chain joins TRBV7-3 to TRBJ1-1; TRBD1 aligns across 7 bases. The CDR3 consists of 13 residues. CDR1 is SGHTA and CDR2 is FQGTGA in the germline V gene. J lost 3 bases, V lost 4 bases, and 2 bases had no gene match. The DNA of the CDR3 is TGTGCCAGCAGCTCGGACAGGTACACTGAAGCTTTCTTT. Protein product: CASSSDRYTEAFF.

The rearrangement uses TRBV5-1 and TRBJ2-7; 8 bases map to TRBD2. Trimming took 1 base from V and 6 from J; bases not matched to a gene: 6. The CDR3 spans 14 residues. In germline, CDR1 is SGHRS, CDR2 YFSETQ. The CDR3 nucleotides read TGCGCCAGCAGCTTGCGGGGGGGCCCTGGCGAGCAGTACTTC. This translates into CASSLRGGPGEQYF.

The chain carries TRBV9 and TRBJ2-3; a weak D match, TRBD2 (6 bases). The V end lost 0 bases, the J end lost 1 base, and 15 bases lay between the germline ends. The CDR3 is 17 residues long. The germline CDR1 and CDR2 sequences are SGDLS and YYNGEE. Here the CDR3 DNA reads TGTGCCAGCAGCGTAGTTGCCGGGGGTTATGGCACAGATACGCAGTATTTT. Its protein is CASSVVAGGYGTDTQYF.

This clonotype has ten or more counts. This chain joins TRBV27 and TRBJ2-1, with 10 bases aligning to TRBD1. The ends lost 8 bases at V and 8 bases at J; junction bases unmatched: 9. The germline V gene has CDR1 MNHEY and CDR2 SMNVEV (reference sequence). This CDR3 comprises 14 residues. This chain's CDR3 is CASGDRGLKYEQFF. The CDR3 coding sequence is TGTGCCAGCGGAGACAGGGGGCTTAAGTATGAGCAGTTCTTC.

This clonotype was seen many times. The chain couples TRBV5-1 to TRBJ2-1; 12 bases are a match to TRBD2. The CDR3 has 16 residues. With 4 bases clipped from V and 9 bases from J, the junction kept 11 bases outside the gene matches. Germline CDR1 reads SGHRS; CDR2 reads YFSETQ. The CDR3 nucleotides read TGCGCCAGCAGCGGGACCGGACTAGCGGGGCTCAGTGAGCAGTTCTTC. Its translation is CASSGTGLAGLSEQFF.

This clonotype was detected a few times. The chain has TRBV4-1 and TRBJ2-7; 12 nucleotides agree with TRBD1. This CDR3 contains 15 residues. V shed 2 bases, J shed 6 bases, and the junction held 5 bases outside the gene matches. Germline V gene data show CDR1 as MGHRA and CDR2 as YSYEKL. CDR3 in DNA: TGCGCCAGCAGCCAAATCCGGGACAGGGGGCGCGAGCAGTACTTC. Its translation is CASSQIRDRGREQYF.

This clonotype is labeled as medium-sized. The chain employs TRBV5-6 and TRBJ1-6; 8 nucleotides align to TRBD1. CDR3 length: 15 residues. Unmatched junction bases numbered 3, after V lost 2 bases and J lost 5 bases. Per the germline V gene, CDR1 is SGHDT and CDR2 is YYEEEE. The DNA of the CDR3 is TGTGCCAGCAGCTTTATGGACAGGGATAATTCACCCCTCCACTTT. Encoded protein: CASSFMDRDNSPLHF.

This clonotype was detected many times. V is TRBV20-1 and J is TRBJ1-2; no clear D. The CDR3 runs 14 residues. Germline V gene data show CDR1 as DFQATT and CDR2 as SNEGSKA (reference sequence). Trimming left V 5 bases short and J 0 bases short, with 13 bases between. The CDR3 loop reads CSAPHGFPNYGYTF. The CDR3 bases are TGCAGTGCTCCCCACGGATTCCCTAACTATGGCTACACCTTC.

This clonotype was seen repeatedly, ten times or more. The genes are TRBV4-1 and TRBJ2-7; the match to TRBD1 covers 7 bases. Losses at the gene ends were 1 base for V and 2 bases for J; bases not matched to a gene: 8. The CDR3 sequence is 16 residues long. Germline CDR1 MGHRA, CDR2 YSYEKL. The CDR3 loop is CASSQGTDRATYEQYF. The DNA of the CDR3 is TGCGCCAGCAGCCAAGGAACAGACAGGGCGACCTACGAGCAGTACTTC.

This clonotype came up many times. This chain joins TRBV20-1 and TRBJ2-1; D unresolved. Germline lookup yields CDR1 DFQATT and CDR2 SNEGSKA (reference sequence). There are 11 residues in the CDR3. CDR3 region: CSVSSYNEQFF. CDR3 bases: TGCAGCGTCAGCTCCTACAATGAGCAGTTCTTC.

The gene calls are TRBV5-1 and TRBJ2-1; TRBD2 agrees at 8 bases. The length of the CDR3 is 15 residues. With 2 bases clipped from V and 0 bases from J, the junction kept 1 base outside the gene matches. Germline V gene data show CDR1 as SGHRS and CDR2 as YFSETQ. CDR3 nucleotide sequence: TGCGCCAGCAGCTTCGGGAGGGCCTCCTACAATGAGCAGTTCTTC. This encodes CASSFGRASYNEQFF.

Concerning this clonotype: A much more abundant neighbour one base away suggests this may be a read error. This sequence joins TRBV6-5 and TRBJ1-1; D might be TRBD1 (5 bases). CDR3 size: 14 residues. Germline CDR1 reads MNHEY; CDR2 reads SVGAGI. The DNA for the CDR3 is TGTGCCGGCAGTTTAGGTGGGGCGGGCCTCGAAGCTTTCTTT. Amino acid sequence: CAGSLGGAGLEAFF.

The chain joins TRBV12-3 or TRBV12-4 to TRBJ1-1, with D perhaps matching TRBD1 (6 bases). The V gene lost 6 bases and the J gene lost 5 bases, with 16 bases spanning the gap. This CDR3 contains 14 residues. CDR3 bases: TGTGCCAGCAGCGCCCATGGGGGGGCAACTGAAGCTTTCTTT. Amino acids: CASSAHGGATEAFF.

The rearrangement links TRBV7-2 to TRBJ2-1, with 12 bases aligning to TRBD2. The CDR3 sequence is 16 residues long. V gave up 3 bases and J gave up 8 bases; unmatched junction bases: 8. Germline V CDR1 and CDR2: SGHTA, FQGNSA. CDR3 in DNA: TGTGCCAGCAGCTTCCATCCTAGCGGGAGGGCCGATGAGCAGTTCTTC. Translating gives CASSFHPSGRADEQFF. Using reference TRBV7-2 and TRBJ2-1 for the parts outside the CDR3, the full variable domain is GAGVSQSPSNKVTEKGKDVELRCDPISGHTALYWYRQSLGQGLEFLIYFQGNSAPDKSGLPSDRFSAERTGGSVSTLTIQRTQQEDSAVYLCASSFHPSGRADEQFFGPGTRLTVL.

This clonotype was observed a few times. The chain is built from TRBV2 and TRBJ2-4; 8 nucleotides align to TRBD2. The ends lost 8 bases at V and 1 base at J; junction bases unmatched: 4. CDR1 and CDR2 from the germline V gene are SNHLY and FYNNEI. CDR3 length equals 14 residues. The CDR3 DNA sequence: TGTGCCAGCCGGGGGGGACTGGCCAAAAACATTCAGTACTTC. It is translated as CASRGGLAKNIQYF.

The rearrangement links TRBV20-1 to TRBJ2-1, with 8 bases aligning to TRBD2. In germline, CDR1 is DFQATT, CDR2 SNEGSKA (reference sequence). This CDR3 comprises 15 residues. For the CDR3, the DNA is TGCAGCGCCTTAAAAGACGGGAGGGCTATCAATGAGCAGTTCTTC. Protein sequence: CSALKDGRAINEQFF.

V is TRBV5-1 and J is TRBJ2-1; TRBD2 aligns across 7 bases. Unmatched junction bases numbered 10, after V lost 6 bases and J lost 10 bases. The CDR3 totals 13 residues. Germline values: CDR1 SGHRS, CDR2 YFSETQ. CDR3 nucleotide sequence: TGCGCCAGCAATAATGGGAGGGCCTCCGAGCAGTTCTTC. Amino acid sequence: CASNNGRASEQFF.

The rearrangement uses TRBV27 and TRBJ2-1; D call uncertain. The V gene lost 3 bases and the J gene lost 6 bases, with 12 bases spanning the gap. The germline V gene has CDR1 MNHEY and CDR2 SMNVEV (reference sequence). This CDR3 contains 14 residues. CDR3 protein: CASSFEGSLNEQFF. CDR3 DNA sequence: TGTGCCAGCAGTTTTGAAGGGTCACTCAATGAGCAGTTCTTC.

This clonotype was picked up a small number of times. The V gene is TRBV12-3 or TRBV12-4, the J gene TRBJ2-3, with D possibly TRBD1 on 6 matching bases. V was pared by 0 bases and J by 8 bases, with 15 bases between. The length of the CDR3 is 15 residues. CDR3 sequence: CASSLALIGGVTQYF. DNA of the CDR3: TGTGCCAGCAGTTTAGCGCTAATAGGGGGAGTTACGCAGTATTTT.

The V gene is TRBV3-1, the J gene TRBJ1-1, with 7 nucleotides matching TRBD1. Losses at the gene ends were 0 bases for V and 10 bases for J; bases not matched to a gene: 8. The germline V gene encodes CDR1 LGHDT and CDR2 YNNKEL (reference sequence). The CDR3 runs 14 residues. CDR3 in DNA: TGTGCCAGCAGCCAAGAGACAGGGTTCCGTGGAGCTTTCTTT. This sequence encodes CASSQETGFRGAFF.

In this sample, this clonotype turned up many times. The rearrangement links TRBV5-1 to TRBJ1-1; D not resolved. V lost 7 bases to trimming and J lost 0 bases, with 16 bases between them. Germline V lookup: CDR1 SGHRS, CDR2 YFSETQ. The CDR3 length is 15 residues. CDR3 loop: CASFNGFSMNTEAFF. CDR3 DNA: TGCGCCAGCTTTAACGGATTTAGCATGAACACTGAAGCTTTCTTT.

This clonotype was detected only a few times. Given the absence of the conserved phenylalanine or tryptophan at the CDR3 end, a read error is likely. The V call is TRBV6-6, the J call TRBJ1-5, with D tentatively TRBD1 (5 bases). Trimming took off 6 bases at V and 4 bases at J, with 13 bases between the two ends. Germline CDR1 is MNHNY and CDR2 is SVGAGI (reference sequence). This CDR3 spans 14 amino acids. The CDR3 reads CASRGQGQNQPQHS. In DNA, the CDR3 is TGTGCCAGCAGGGGGCAGGGTCAGAATCAGCCCCAGCATTCT.